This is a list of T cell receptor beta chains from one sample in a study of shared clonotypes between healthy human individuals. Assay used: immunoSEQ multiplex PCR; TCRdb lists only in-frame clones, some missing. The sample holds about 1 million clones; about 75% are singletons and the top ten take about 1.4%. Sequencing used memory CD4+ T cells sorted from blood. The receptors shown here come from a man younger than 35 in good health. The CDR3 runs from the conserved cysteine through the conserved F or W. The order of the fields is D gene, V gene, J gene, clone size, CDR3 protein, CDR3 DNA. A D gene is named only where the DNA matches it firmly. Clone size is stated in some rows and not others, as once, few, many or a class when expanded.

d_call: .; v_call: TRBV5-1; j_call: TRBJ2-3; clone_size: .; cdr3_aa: CASSLAGGRPTADTQYF; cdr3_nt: TGCGCCAGCAGCTTGGCCGGAGGCCGTCCCACCGCAGATACGCAGTATTTT
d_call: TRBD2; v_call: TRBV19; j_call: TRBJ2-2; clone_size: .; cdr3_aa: CASSIKAGANAGELFF; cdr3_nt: TGTGCCAGTAGTATAAAGGCGGGAGCAAATGCCGGGGAGCTGTTTTTT
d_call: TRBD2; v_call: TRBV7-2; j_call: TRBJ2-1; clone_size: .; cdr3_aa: CASSTGMGLAGEYNEQFF; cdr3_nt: TGTGCCAGCAGCACTGGGATGGGACTAGCGGGAGAGTACAATGAGCAGTTCTTC
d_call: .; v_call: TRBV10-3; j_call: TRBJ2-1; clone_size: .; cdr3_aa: CAISVSLIGIGEQFF; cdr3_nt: TGTGCCATCAGTGTTTCCCTTATCGGGATCGGTGAGCAGTTCTTC
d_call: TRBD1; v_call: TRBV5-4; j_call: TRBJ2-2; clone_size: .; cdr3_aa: CASSPSTGSSGELFF; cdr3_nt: TGTGCCAGCAGCCCATCGACAGGGAGCTCCGGGGAGCTGTTTTTT
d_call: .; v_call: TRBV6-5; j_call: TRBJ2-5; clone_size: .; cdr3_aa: CASRIHEGETQYF; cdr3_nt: TGTGCCAGCAGAATACATGAGGGAGAGACCCAGTACTTC
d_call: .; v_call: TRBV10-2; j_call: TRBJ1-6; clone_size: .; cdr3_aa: CATNGDLSSPLHF; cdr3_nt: TGCGCCACCAACGGAGATCTAAGTTCACCCCTCCACTTT
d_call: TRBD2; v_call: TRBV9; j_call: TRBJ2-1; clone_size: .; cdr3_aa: CASSVGSGRLNEQFF; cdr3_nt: TGTGCCAGCAGCGTAGGTAGCGGGAGGTTAAATGAGCAGTTCTTC
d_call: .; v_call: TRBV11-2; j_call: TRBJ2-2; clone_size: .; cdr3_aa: CASSTRVRTLNTGELFF; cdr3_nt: TGTGCCAGCAGCACGAGGGTCAGGACACTGAACACCGGGGAGCTGTTTTTT
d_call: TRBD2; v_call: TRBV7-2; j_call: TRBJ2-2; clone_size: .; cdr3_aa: CASSLKREGTGELFF; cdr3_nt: TGTGCCAGCAGCTTAAAGCGGGAGGGCACCGGGGAGCTGTTTTTT
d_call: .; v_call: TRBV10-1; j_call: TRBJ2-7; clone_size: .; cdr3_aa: CASSESRSGPEQYF; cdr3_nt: TGCGCCAGCAGTGAGTCGAGATCCGGGCCCGAGCAGTACTTC
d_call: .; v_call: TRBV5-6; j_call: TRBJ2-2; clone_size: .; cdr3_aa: CASSSGQLTTGELFF; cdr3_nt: TGTGCCAGCAGCTCCGGACAGCTTACCACCGGGGAGCTGTTTTTT
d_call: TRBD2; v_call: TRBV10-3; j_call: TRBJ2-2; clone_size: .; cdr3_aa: CAISDAAGGNTGELFF; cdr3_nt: TGTGCCATCAGTGACGCTGCGGGGGGGAACACCGGGGAGCTGTTTTTT
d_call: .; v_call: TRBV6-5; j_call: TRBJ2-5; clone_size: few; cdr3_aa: CANGGRGKGETQYF; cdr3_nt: TGTGCCAACGGGGGCAGGGGAAAAGGAGAGACCCAGTACTTC
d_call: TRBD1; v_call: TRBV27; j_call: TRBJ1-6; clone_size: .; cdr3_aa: CASSRDSASYNSPLHF; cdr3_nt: TGTGCCAGCAGCCGGGACAGTGCCTCCTATAATTCACCCCTCCACTTT
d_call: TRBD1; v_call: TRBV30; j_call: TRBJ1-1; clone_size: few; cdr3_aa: CAWSASGTGNTEAFF; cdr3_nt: TGTGCCTGGAGTGCTTCCGGGACAGGGAACACTGAAGCTTTCTTT
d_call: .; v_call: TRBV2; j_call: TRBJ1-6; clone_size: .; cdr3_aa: CACGAASSYNSPLHF; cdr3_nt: TGTGCCTGCGGGGCAGCAAGCTCCTATAATTCACCCCTCCACTTT
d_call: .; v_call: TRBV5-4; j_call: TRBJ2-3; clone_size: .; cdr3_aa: CASSPRIAGTDTQYF; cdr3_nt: TGTGCCAGCAGCCCCCGGATAGCGGGCACAGATACGCAGTATTTT
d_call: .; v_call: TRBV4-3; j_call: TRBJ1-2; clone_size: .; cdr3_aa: CASSQVTGAGYTF; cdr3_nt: TGCGCCAGCAGCCAAGTCACGGGGGCCGGCTACACCTTC
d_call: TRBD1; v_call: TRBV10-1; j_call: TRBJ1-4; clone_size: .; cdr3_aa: CASSRGTGDEEKLFF; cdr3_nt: TGCGCCAGCAGCCGAGGGACAGGGGATGAGGAAAAACTGTTTTTT
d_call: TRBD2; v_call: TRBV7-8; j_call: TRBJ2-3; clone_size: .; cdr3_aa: CASSSRTSGSHDTQYF; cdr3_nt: TGTGCCAGCAGTTCACGGACTAGCGGGAGCCATGATACGCAGTATTTT
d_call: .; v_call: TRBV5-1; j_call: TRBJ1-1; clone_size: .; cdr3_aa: CASSPTGMNTEAFF; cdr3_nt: TGCGCCAGCAGCCCCACCGGGATGAACACTGAAGCTTTCTTT
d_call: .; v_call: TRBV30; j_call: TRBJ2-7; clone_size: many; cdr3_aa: CAWSARVDEQYF; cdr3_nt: TGTGCCTGGAGTGCGCGGGTCGACGAGCAGTACTTC
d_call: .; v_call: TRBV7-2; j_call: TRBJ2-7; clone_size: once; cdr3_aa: CASSLAVYYEQYF; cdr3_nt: TGTGCCAGCAGCTTAGCGGTGTACTACGAGCAGTACTTC
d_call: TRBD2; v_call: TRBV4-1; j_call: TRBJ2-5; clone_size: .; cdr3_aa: CASSQGASGRVETQYF; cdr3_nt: TGCGCCAGCAGCCAAGGGGCTAGCGGGAGGGTAGAGACCCAGTACTTC
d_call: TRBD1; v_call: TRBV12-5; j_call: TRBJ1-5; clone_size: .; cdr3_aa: CASGQTGGNQPQHF; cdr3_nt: TGTGCTAGTGGTCAGACAGGGGGTAATCAGCCCCAGCATTTT
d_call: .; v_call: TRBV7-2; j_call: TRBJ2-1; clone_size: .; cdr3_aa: CASTRGLVEGEQFF; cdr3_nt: TGTGCCAGCACCCGAGGGTTGGTCGAGGGTGAGCAGTTCTTC
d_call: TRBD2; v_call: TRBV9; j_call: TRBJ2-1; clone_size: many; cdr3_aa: CASSVGLAGRNEQFF; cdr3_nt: TGTGCCAGCAGCGTAGGTCTAGCGGGGCGCAATGAGCAGTTCTTC
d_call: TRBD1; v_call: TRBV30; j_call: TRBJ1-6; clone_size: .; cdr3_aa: CAWISGQYNSPLHF; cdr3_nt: TGTGCCTGGATATCGGGACAGTATAATTCACCCCTCCACTTT
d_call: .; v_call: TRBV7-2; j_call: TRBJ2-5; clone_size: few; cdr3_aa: CASSQSPLVAQYF; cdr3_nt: TGTGCCAGCAGCCAATCCCCCCTCGTTGCCCAGTACTTC
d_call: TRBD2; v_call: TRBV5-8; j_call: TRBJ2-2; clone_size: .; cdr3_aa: CASSPSGRLSGELFF; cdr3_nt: TGTGCCAGCAGCCCAAGCGGGAGACTGTCCGGGGAGCTGTTTTTT
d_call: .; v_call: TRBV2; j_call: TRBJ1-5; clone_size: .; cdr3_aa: CASSGQGNQPQHF; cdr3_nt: TGTGCCAGCAGCGGACAAGGCAATCAGCCCCAGCATTTT
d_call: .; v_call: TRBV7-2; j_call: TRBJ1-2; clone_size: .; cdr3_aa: CASAPGQTYGYTF; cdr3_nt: TGTGCCAGCGCCCCAGGACAGACCTATGGCTACACCTTC
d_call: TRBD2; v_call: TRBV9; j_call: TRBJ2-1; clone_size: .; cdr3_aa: CASSVRTSPNEQFF; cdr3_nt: TGTGCCAGCAGCGTCCGGACTAGCCCTAATGAGCAGTTCTTC
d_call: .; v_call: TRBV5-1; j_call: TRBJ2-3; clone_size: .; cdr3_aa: CASSDLGSTDTQYF; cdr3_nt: TGCGCCAGCAGCGATCTAGGTAGCACAGATACGCAGTATTTT
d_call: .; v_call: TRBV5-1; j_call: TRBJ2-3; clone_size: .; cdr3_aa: CASAVMSGWSTDTQYF; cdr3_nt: TGCGCCAGCGCGGTAATGAGCGGGTGGAGCACAGATACGCAGTATTTT
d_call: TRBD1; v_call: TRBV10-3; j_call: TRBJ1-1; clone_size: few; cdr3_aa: CAIRGRTGENTEAFF; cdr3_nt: TGTGCCATCAGGGGTCGGACAGGAGAGAACACTGAAGCTTTCTTT
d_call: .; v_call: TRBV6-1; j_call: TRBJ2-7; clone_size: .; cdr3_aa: CASMAFYYEQYF; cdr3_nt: TGTGCCAGCATGGCTTTTTACTACGAGCAGTACTTC
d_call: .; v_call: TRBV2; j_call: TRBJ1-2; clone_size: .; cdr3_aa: CASERDGDYGYTF; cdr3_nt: TGTGCCAGTGAACGGGACGGGGACTATGGCTACACCTTC
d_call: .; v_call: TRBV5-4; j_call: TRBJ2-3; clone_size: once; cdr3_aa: CASSPRVDSDTQYF; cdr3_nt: TGTGCCAGCAGCCCTAGGGTGGACTCGGATACGCAGTATTTT
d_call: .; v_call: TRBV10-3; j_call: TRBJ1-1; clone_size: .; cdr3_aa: CAISEQSREKAFF; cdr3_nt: TGTGCCATCAGCGAACAATCCAGGGAGAAAGCTTTCTTT
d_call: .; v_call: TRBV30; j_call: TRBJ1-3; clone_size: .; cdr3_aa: CAWSVAGLLYSGNTIYF; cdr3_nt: TGTGCCTGGAGTGTAGCGGGCTTGCTATACTCTGGAAACACCATATATTTT
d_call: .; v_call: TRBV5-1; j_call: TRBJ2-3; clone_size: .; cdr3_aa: CASSRTATDTQYF; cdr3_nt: TGCGCCAGCAGCCGGACAGCAACAGATACGCAGTATTTT
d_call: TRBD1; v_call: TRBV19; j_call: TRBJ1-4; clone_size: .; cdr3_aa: CASSTTGGTNEKLFF; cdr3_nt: TGTGCCAGTAGTACCACAGGGGGTACTAATGAAAAACTGTTTTTT
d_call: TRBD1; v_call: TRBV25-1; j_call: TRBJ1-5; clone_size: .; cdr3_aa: CASGTGGQPQHF; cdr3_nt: TGTGCCAGCGGTACAGGGGGTCAGCCCCAGCATTTT
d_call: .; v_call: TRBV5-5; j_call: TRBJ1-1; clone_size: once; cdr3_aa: CASSPLGHLNTEAFF; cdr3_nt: TGTGCCAGCAGCCCCTTGGGACATCTGAACACTGAAGCTTTCTTT
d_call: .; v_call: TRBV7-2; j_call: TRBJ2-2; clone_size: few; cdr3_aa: CASSSRRGNTGELFF; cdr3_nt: TGTGCCAGCAGCTCCCGAAGAGGGAACACCGGGGAGCTGTTTTTT
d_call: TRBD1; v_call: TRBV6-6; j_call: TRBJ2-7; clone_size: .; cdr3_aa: CASRDRDRGGYEQYF; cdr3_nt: TGTGCCAGCAGGGACCGGGACAGGGGTGGGTACGAGCAGTACTTC
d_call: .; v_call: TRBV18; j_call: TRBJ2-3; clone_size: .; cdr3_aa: CASSPSSSDTQYF; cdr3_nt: TGTGCCAGCTCACCAAGCTCATCAGATACGCAGTATTTT
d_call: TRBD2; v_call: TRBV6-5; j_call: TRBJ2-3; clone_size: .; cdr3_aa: CASRRSGGEDTQYF; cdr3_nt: TGTGCCAGCAGGCGTAGCGGGGGAGAAGATACGCAGTATTTT
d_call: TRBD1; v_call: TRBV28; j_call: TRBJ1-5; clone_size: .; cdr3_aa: CASTQGAGQPQHF; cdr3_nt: TGTGCCAGCACCCAGGGGGCTGGTCAGCCCCAGCATTTT
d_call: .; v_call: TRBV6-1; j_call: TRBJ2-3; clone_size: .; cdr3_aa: CASSEDITQYF; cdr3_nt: TGTGCCAGCAGTGAAGATATTACGCAGTATTTT
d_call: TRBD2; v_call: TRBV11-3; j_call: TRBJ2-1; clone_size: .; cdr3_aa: CASSAGLAVNEQFF; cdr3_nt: TGTGCCAGCAGCGCGGGACTAGCCGTCAATGAGCAGTTCTTC
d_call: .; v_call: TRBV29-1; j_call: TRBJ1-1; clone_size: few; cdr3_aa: CSVRGQGYTEAFF; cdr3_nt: TGCAGCGTTCGTGGGCAGGGGTACACTGAAGCTTTCTTT
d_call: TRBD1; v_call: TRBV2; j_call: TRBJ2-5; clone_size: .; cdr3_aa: CASSADRATQETQYF; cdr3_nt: TGTGCCAGCAGTGCGGACAGGGCAACACAAGAGACCCAGTACTTC